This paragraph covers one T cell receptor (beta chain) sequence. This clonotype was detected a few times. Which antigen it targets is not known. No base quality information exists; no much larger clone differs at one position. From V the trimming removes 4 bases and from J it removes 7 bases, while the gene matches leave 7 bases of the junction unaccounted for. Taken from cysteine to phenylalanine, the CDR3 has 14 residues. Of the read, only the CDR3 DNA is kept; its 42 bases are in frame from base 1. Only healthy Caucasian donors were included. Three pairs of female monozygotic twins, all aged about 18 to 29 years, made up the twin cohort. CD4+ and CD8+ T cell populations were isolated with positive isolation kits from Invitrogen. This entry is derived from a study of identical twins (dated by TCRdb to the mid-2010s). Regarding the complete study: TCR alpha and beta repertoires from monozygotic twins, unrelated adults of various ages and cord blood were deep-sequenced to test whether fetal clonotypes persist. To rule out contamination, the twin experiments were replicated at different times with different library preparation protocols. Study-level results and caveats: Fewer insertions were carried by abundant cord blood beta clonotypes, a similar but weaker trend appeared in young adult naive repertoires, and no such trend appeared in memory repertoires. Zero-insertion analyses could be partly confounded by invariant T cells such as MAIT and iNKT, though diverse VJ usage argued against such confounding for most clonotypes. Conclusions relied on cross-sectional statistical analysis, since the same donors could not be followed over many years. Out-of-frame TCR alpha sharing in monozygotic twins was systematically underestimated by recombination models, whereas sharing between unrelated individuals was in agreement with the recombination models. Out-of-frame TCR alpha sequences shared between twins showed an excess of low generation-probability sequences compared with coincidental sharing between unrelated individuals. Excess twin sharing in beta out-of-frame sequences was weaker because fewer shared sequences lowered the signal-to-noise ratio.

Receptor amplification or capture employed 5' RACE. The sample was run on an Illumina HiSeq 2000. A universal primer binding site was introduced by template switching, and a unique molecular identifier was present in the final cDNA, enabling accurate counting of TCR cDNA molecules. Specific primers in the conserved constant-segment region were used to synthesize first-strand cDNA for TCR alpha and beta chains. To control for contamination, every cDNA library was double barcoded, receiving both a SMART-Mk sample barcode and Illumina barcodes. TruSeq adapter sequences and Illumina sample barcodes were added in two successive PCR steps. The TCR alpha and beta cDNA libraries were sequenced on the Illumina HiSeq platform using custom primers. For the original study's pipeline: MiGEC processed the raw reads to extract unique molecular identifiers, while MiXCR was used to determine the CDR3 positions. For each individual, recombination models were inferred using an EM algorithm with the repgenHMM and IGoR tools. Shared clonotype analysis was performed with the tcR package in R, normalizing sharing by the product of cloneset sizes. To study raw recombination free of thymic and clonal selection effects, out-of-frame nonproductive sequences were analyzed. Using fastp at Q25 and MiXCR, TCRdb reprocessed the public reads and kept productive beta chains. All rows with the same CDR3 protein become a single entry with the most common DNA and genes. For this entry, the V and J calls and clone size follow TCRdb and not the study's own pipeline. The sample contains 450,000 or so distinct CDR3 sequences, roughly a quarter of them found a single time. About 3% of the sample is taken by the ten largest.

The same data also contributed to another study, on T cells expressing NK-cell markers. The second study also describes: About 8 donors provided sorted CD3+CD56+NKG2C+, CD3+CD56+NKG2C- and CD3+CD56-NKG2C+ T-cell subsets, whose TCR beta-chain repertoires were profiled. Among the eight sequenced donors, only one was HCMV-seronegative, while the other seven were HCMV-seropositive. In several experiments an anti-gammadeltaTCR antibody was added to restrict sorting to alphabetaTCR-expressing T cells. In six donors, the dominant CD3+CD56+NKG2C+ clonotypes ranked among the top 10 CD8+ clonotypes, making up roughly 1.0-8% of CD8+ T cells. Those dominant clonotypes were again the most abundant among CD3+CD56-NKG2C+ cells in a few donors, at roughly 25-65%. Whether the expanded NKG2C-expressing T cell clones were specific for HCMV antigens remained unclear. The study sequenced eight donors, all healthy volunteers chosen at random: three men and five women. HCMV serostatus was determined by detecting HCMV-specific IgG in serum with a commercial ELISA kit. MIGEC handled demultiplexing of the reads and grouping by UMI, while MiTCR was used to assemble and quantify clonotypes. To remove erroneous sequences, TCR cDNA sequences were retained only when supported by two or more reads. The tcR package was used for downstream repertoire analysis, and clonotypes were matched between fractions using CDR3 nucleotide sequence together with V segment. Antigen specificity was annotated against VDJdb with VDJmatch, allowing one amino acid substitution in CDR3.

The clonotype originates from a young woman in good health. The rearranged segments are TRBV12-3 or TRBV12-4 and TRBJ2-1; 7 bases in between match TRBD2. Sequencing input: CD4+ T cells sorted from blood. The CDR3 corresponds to CASSSEGGENEQFF. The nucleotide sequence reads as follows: TGTGCCAGCAGTTCTGAGGGAGGGGAAAATGAGCAGTTCTTC.